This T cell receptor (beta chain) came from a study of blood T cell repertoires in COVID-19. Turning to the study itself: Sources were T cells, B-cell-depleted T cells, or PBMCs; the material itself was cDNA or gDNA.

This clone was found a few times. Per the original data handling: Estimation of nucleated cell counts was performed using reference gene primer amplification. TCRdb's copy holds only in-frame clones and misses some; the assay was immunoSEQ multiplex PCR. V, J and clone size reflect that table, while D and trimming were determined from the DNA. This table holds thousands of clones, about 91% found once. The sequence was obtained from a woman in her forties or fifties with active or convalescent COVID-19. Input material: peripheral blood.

CDR3 sequence (DNA): TGTGCCACGCAGGGGGAGGACTATGGCTACACCTTC. Translating gives CATQGEDYGYTF. The rearrangement uses TRBV10-3 and TRBJ1-2; 7 nucleotides align to TRBD1. The CDR3 extends over 12 amino acids. J gave up 3 bases and V 10 bases, and 5 bases lay outside the gene matches. CDR1 and CDR2 from the germline V gene are ENHRY and SYGVKD.